This TCR beta chain was identified in a study of blood T cell repertoires in COVID-19. Study-level information: The cDNA or gDNA used as material had been derived from T cells, B-cell-depleted T cells, or PBMCs.

The ends were cut back, 3 bases at V and 7 bases at J, with 9 bases in the middle. The CDR3 covers 13 residues. Germline V CDR1 and CDR2: SEHNR, FQNEAQ (reference sequence). Original handling: Amplification with reference gene primers provided the estimates of nucleated cell counts. Repertoires were generated with immunoSEQ multiplex PCR, while TCRdb's copy carries only in-frame clones and drops some. V, J and clone size reflect that table, while D and trimming were determined from the DNA. The table records over 250,000 clones, over 75% of them present only once. The TCR sequence derives from a man in his forties or fifties with active or convalescent COVID-19. Sequencing was performed on peripheral blood. This chain uses TRBV7-9 with TRBJ2-2; D gene ambiguous. CDR3: CASSFELGGELFF. The CDR3 bases are TGTGCCAGCAGCTTTGAACTTGGCGGGGAGCTGTTTTTT.